The 15 T cell receptor beta chains listed next were all sequenced from one sample in a study of blood T cell repertoires in COVID-19. The method was immunoSEQ multiplex PCR; TCRdb's version includes in-frame clones alone and lacks a portion of them. The sample gives roughly 350,000 clones, approximately 87% of which show up once; 10% is in the top ten. Sequenced input: peripheral blood. These TCRs come from a woman in her twenties or thirties with COVID-19, enrolled during active disease.

This rearrangement joins TRBV7-3 to TRBJ2-5, with 9 bases lining up with TRBD1. The CDR3 has 15 amino acids. V dropped 2 bases and J dropped 4; count of bases not matched to a gene: 5. CDR1 and CDR2 (germline): SGHTA, FQGTGA. As DNA, the CDR3 is TGTGCCAGCAGCTTAGGATCGGACAGGGGAGAGACCCAGTACTTC. It translates to CASSLGSDRGETQYF. Full variable domain (missing parts from reference TRBV7-3 and TRBJ2-5): GAGVSQTPSNKVTEKGKYVELRCDPISGHTALYWYRQSLGQGPEFLIYFQGTGAADDSGLPNDRFFAVRPEGSVSTLKIQRTERGDSAVYLCASSLGSDRGETQYFGPGTRLLVL.

The chain recombines TRBV5-5 with TRBJ1-6; weak D call: TRBD1 (6 bases). The CDR3 spans 14 residues. Trimming removed 0 bases from V and 10 bases from J, with 11 bases in between. CDR1 and CDR2 (germline): SGHKS, YYEKEE (reference sequence). CDR3 in amino acids: CASSLATGNSPLHF. CDR3 nucleotide sequence: TGTGCCAGCAGCTTGGCTACAGGGAACTCACCCCTCCACTTT. Together with reference TRBV5-5 and TRBJ1-6, the CDR3 gives the full variable domain: DAGVTQSPTHLIKTRGQQVTLRCSPISGHKSVSWYQQVLGQGPQFIFQYYEKEERGRGNFPDRFSARQFPNYSSELNVNALLLGDSALYLCASSLATGNSPLHFGNGTRLTVT.

The CDR3 DNA sequence: TGTGCCAGTAGTATAGAACCAGGCTCTGGGGCCAACGTCCTGACTTTC. This translates into CASSIEPGSGANVLTF. This rearrangement joins TRBV19 to TRBJ2-6; the D is unclear. This CDR3 is 16 amino acids long. Germline V gene lookup returns CDR1 LNHDA and CDR2 SQIVND (reference sequence). The V end was cut by 0 bases, the J end by 0 bases, with 6 bases between.

V and J are TRBV19 and TRBJ2-2; 8 bases agree with TRBD1. Germline V gene data show CDR1 as LNHDA and CDR2 as SQIVND (reference sequence). Trimming at V came to 6 bases and at J to 3 bases, leaving 9 bases not matched to a gene. The CDR3 has 16 amino acids. The CDR3 region has the DNA TGTGCCAGTAGGGGCAGGACAGGGTCAGACACCGGGGAGCTGTTTTTT. Its protein product is CASRGRTGSDTGELFF.

Remarks on this clone: Other nucleotide sequences from this sample produce the same CDR3. The chain employs TRBV11-3 and TRBJ2-1; 7 bases line up with TRBD2. V shed 3 bases, J shed 4 bases, and the junction held 6 bases outside the gene matches. The germline V gene has CDR1 SGHNT and CDR2 YENEEA. The CDR3 extends over 15 amino acids. The CDR3 here is CASSFGGGGYNEQFF. In DNA, the CDR3 is TGTGCCAGCAGCTTCGGTGGGGGGGGATACAATGAGCAGTTCTTC.

In DNA, the CDR3 is TGTGCCAGCAGACCTAACAGGGTGACGTACAATGAGCAGTTCTTC. It encodes CASRPNRVTYNEQFF. The chain carries TRBV6-5 and TRBJ2-1, with a tentative D call TRBD1 (6 bases). Germline V gene lookup returns CDR1 MNHEY and CDR2 SVGAGI. The CDR3 totals 15 residues. V was cut by 6 bases and J by 4 bases, with 16 bases left in between.

The CDR3 protein is CASSPSQGATNEKLFF. CDR3 sequence (DNA): TGTGCCAGCAGCCCAAGCCAGGGCGCAACTAATGAAAAACTGTTTTTT. The chain recombines TRBV11-2 with TRBJ1-4; TRBD1 is a possible D gene (5 bases). The CDR3 covers 16 residues. Trimming took off 5 bases at V and 0 bases at J, with 13 bases between the two ends. Germline CDR1 SGHAT, CDR2 FQNNGV. The full variable domain, with the rest looked up from reference TRBV11-2 and TRBJ1-4, is EAGVAQSPRYKIIEKRQSVAFWCNPISGHATLYWYQQILGQGPKLLIQFQNNGVVDDSQLPKDRFSAERLKGVDSTLKIQPAKLEDSAVYLCASSPSQGATNEKLFFGSGTQLSVL.

V and J are TRBV28 and TRBJ2-1; a weak D match, TRBD1 (6 bases). V lost 6 bases and J 8 bases, leaving 17 bases between the germline ends. This CDR3 contains 14 residues. Germline V gene data show CDR1 as MDHEN and CDR2 as SYDVKM. In DNA form, the CDR3 reads TGTGCCAGCAGAGAGGGCAGGGGTTGGGATGAGCAGTTCTTC. Protein sequence: CASREGRGWDEQFF. The full variable domain, completed using reference TRBV28 and TRBJ2-1, is DVKVTQSSRYLVKRTGEKVFLECVQDMDHENMFWYRQDPGLGLRLIYFSYDVKMKEKGDIPEGYSVSREKKERFSLILESASTNQTSMYLCASREGRGWDEQFFGPGTRLTVL.

This clone was detected only once. The rearrangement links TRBV19 to TRBJ2-2; 8 bases fit TRBD1. V lost 4 bases and J lost 4; bases outside the gene matches: 5. The CDR3 is 15 amino acids. Germline assignment: CDR1 LNHDA and CDR2 SQIVND (reference sequence). The CDR3 spells CASSRTGLGTGELFF. The DNA for the CDR3 is TGTGCCAGTAGTAGGACAGGGTTGGGCACCGGGGAGCTGTTTTTT.

The J gene is TRBJ1-2, the V gene TRBV28, with D possibly being TRBD1 (5 bases). V dropped 2 bases and J dropped 1 base, with 8 bases sitting between them. The germline gives CDR1 MDHEN, CDR2 SYDVKM. This CDR3 contains 14 residues. CDR3 sequence reads: CASSLAGINYGYTF. In DNA form, the CDR3 reads TGTGCCAGCAGTTTAGCAGGGATTAACTATGGCTACACCTTC.

The genes are TRBV9 and TRBJ2-7; tentatively, D is TRBD2 (6 bases). V gave up 4 bases and J gave up 0 bases, with 11 bases separating them. The CDR3 length is 14 residues. The germline gives CDR1 SGDLS, CDR2 YYNGEE. This chain's CDR3 is CASSRDSGSYEQYF. In DNA form, the CDR3 reads TGTGCCAGCAGCCGGGACTCCGGCTCCTACGAGCAGTACTTC.

This clone was detected once. The genes are TRBV28 and TRBJ1-5, with 7 bases lining up with TRBD1. The V gene end was trimmed by 8 bases and the J gene end by 4 bases; junction bases not matched to a gene: 14. CDR3 length: 16 amino acids. The V gene's germline CDR1 is MDHEN and CDR2 SYDVKM. Here the CDR3 reads CASESGGQLGNQPQHF. The CDR3 coding sequence is TGTGCCAGCGAATCTGGGGGACAGTTAGGGAATCAGCCCCAGCATTTT.

The CDR3 DNA is TGTGCCAGCAGTGGACTAGCGGGAGGTCGCACCGGGGAGCTGTTTTTT. Its protein is CASSGLAGGRTGELFF. The chain links TRBV6-2 or TRBV6-3 to TRBJ2-2, with 14 bases fitting TRBD2. The ends lost 5 bases at V and 4 bases at J; junction bases unmatched: 3. This CDR3 spans 16 amino acids. Germline-derived CDR1 and CDR2 are MNHEY and SVGEGT.

J is TRBJ1-6 and V is TRBV7-9, with 9 bases that match TRBD1. The CDR3 extends over 16 amino acids. Germline V gives CDR1 SEHNR, CDR2 FQNEAQ (reference sequence). V dropped 6 bases and J dropped 5; count of bases not matched to a gene: 8. For the CDR3, the DNA is TGTGCCAGCAGTCCCTGGACAGGGGTCCATAATTCACCCCTCCACTTT. Its translation is CASSPWTGVHNSPLHF.

The J gene is TRBJ2-1, the V gene TRBV20-1, with TRBD2 matching 9 bases. Per germline, CDR1 DFQATT and CDR2 SNEGSKA (reference sequence). The CDR3 length is 16 residues. Trimming took 3 bases from V and 7 from J; bases not matched to a gene: 13. The CDR3 nucleotides are TGCAGTGCTAGTTCGGGGCGGGAGGGCCATCTGAATGAGCAGTTCTTC. This encodes CSASSGREGHLNEQFF.